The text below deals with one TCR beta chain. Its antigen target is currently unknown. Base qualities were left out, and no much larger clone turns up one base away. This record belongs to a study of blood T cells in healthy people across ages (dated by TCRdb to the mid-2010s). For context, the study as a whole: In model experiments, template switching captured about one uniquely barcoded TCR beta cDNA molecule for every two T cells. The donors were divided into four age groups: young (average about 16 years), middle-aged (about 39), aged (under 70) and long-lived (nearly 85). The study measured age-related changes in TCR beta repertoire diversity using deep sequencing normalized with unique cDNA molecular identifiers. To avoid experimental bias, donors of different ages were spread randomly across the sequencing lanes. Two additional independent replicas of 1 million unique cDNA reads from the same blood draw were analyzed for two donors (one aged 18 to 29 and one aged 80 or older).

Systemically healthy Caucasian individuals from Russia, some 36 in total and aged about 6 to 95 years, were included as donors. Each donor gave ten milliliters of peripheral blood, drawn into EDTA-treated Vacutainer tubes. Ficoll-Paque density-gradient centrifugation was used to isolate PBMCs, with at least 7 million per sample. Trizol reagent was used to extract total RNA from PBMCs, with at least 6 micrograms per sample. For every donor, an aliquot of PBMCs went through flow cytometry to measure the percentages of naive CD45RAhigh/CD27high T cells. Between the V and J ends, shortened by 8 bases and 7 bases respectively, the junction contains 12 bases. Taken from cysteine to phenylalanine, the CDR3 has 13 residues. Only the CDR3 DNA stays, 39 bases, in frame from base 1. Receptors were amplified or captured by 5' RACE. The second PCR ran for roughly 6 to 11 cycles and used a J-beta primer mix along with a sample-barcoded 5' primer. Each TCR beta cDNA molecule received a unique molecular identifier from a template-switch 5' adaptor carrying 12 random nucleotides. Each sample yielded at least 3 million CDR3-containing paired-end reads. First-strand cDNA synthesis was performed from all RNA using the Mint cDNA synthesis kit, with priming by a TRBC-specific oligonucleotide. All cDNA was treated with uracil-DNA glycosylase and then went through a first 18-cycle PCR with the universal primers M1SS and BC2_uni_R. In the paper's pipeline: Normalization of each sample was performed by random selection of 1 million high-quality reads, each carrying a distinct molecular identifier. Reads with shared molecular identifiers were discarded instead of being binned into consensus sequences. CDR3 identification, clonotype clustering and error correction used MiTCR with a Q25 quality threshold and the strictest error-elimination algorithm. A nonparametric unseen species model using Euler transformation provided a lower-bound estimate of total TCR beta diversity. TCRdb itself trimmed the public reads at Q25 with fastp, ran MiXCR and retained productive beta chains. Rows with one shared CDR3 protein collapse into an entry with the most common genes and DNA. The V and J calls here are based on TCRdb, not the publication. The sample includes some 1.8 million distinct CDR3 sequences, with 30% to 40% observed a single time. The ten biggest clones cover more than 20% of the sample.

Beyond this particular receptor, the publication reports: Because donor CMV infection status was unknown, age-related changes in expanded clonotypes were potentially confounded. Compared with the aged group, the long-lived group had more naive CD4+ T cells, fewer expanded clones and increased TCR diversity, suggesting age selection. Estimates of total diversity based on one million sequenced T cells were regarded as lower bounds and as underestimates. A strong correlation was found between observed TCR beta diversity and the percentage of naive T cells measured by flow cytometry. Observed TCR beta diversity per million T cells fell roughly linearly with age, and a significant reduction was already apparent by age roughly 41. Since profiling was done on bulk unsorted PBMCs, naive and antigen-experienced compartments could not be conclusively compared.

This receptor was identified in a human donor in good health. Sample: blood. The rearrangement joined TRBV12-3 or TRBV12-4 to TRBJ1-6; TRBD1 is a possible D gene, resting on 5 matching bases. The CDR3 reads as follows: CASASGGNSPLHF. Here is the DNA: TGTGCCAGCGCATCTGGGGGGAATTCACCCCTCCACTTT.